Listed below are T cell receptor beta chains from one sample, sequenced in a study of blood T cell repertoires in COVID-19. Measured with immunoSEQ multiplex PCR; TCRdb has only the in-frame clones, and not every one. Among approximately 380,000 clones listed, around 84% were seen once. The sample consisted of peripheral blood. Receptors originate from a woman aged 18-29 years with acute or convalescent COVID-19. Each CDR3 is given with its conserved first and last residue. A D gene is named only where the DNA matches it firmly. Clone size is not always given. Where it is, it says once, few, many or a class for expanded clones.

j_call: TRBJ2-3; d_call: .; v_call: TRBV6-1; cdr3_length: 15; clone_size: .; cdr3_aa: CASSEQFSSTDTQYF; cdr3_nt: TGTGCCAGCAGTGAACAGTTCTCTAGCACAGATACGCAGTATTTT
j_call: TRBJ2-2; d_call: .; v_call: TRBV9; cdr3_length: 13; clone_size: once; cdr3_aa: CASSPQGSVVPFF; cdr3_nt: TGTGCCAGCAGCCCCCAGGGGAGCGTCGTGCCGTTTTTT
j_call: TRBJ2-7; d_call: TRBD1; v_call: TRBV28; cdr3_length: 15; clone_size: .; cdr3_aa: CASSPRGQETYEQYF; cdr3_nt: TGTGCCAGCAGTCCCCGGGGACAGGAGACCTACGAGCAGTACTTC
j_call: TRBJ1-3; d_call: .; v_call: TRBV5-1; cdr3_length: 16; clone_size: few; cdr3_aa: CASSSETGHSGNTIYF; cdr3_nt: TGCGCCAGCAGCTCCGAGACAGGTCACTCTGGAAACACCATATATTTT
j_call: TRBJ1-5; d_call: .; v_call: TRBV6-5; cdr3_length: 14; clone_size: .; cdr3_aa: CASSERGSNQPQHF; cdr3_nt: TGTGCCAGCAGCGAGCGTGGGAGCAATCAGCCCCAGCATTTT
j_call: TRBJ2-5; d_call: .; v_call: TRBV5-5; cdr3_length: 12; clone_size: .; cdr3_aa: CASSFGGKTQYF; cdr3_nt: TGTGCCAGCAGCTTCGGCGGAAAGACCCAGTACTTC
j_call: TRBJ2-1; d_call: TRBD2; v_call: TRBV7-3; cdr3_length: 14; clone_size: .; cdr3_aa: CASSPLAGVHEQFF; cdr3_nt: TGTGCCAGCAGCCCGCTAGCGGGAGTTCATGAGCAGTTCTTC
j_call: TRBJ1-2; d_call: .; v_call: TRBV6-1; cdr3_length: 13; clone_size: few; cdr3_aa: CASSEAGQYGYTF; cdr3_nt: TGTGCCAGCAGTGAAGCTGGCCAGTATGGCTACACCTTC
j_call: TRBJ2-7; d_call: TRBD1; v_call: TRBV3-1/TRBV3-2; cdr3_length: 15; clone_size: once; cdr3_aa: CASSQGGQGPYEQYF; cdr3_nt: TGTGCCAGCAGCCAAGGGGGACAGGGGCCCTACGAGCAGTACTTC
j_call: TRBJ1-2; d_call: .; v_call: TRBV12-3/TRBV12-4; cdr3_length: 13; clone_size: .; cdr3_aa: CASTLQDRGGYTF; cdr3_nt: TGTGCCAGCACCCTACAGGATCGCGGAGGCTACACCTTC
j_call: TRBJ2-3; d_call: .; v_call: TRBV20-1; cdr3_length: 10; clone_size: .; cdr3_aa: CSASTDTQYF; cdr3_nt: TGCAGTGCTTCGACAGATACGCAGTATTTT
j_call: TRBJ2-7; d_call: TRBD2; v_call: TRBV5-6; cdr3_length: 16; clone_size: .; cdr3_aa: CASSPRGGTYSYEQYF; cdr3_nt: TGTGCCAGCAGCCCGCGGGGGGGGACCTATTCCTACGAGCAGTACTTC
j_call: TRBJ2-1; d_call: .; v_call: TRBV24-1; cdr3_length: 13; clone_size: .; cdr3_aa: CATGRAGANEQFF; cdr3_nt: TGTGCCACCGGTAGAGCAGGGGCCAATGAGCAGTTCTTC
j_call: TRBJ2-7; d_call: .; v_call: TRBV27; cdr3_length: 17; clone_size: .; cdr3_aa: CASSLGPSSGYRSAQYF; cdr3_nt: TGTGCCAGCAGTTTAGGTCCCTCTTCAGGCTACAGGTCGGCACAGTACTTC
j_call: TRBJ1-2; d_call: .; v_call: TRBV18; cdr3_length: 14; clone_size: .; cdr3_aa: CASSPAGTHYGYTF; cdr3_nt: TGTGCCAGCTCACCAGCGGGGACCCACTATGGCTACACCTTC
j_call: TRBJ2-3; d_call: TRBD2; v_call: TRBV7-3; cdr3_length: 15; clone_size: .; cdr3_aa: CASSLSGSDTDTQYF; cdr3_nt: TGTGCCAGCAGCTTAAGCGGGAGCGACACAGATACGCAGTATTTT
j_call: TRBJ2-2; d_call: .; v_call: TRBV3-1/TRBV3-2; cdr3_length: 14; clone_size: .; cdr3_aa: CASSQDLNTGELFF; cdr3_nt: TGTGCCAGCAGCCAAGACCTAAACACCGGGGAGCTGTTTTTT
j_call: TRBJ1-6; d_call: TRBD1; v_call: TRBV27; cdr3_length: 18; clone_size: .; cdr3_aa: CASSTRTGSGSYNSPLHF; cdr3_nt: TGTGCCAGCAGTACCAGGACAGGGAGTGGCTCCTATAATTCACCCCTCCACTTT
j_call: TRBJ2-1; d_call: TRBD2; v_call: TRBV5-8; cdr3_length: 17; clone_size: .; cdr3_aa: CASSTHGTSARRGEQFF; cdr3_nt: TGTGCCAGCAGCACCCATGGGACTAGCGCCCGACGGGGTGAGCAGTTCTTC
j_call: TRBJ2-1; d_call: .; v_call: TRBV7-9; cdr3_length: 16; clone_size: .; cdr3_aa: CASSLGRGGLVDEQFF; cdr3_nt: TGTGCCAGCAGCTTAGGCCGTGGAGGGCTTGTCGATGAGCAGTTCTTC
j_call: TRBJ2-1; d_call: TRBD2; v_call: TRBV7-9; cdr3_length: 14; clone_size: .; cdr3_aa: CASSLVGTSGEQFF; cdr3_nt: TGTGCCAGCAGCTTAGTAGGGACTAGCGGTGAGCAGTTCTTC
j_call: TRBJ2-1; d_call: TRBD2; v_call: TRBV5-1; cdr3_length: 19; clone_size: few; cdr3_aa: CASSFLASGGGQSYNEQFF; cdr3_nt: TGCGCCAGCAGCTTTTTGGCTAGCGGGGGGGGCCAGTCCTACAATGAGCAGTTCTTC
j_call: TRBJ2-7; d_call: TRBD1; v_call: TRBV3-1/TRBV3-2; cdr3_length: 15; clone_size: .; cdr3_aa: CASSPPRTGRPEQYF; cdr3_nt: TGTGCCAGCAGCCCCCCCCGGACAGGGCGGCCCGAGCAGTACTTC
j_call: TRBJ1-5; d_call: .; v_call: TRBV2; cdr3_length: 13; clone_size: .; cdr3_aa: CASRGAGKQPQHF; cdr3_nt: TGTGCCAGCAGGGGGGCAGGGAAACAGCCCCAGCATTTT
j_call: TRBJ1-2; d_call: .; v_call: TRBV4-1; cdr3_length: 14; clone_size: .; cdr3_aa: CASSQEVRGYGYTF; cdr3_nt: TGCGCCAGCAGCCAAGAAGTCCGGGGGTATGGCTACACCTTC
j_call: TRBJ2-1; d_call: TRBD2; v_call: TRBV7-3; cdr3_length: 17; clone_size: once; cdr3_aa: CASSKDVPSGRGNEQFF; cdr3_nt: TGTGCCAGCAGCAAAGACGTGCCTAGCGGGAGGGGGAATGAGCAGTTCTTC
j_call: TRBJ2-1; d_call: .; v_call: TRBV4-1; cdr3_length: 15; clone_size: once; cdr3_aa: CASSHGADPYNEQFF; cdr3_nt: TGCGCCAGCAGCCATGGGGCCGATCCCTACAATGAGCAGTTCTTC
j_call: TRBJ2-7; d_call: .; v_call: TRBV7-9; cdr3_length: 12; clone_size: .; cdr3_aa: CASSPQAYEQYF; cdr3_nt: TGTGCCAGCAGCCCTCAAGCTTACGAGCAGTACTTC
j_call: TRBJ2-3; d_call: .; v_call: TRBV24-1; cdr3_length: 15; clone_size: .; cdr3_aa: CATSLGGTSTDTQYF; cdr3_nt: TGTGCCACCAGTCTGGGCGGGACGAGCACAGATACGCAGTATTTT